The following is a T cell receptor beta chain sequence with its context. These data belong to a study of beta chain features in type 1 diabetes. Germline CDR1 and CDR2: SEHNR and FQNEAQ (reference sequence). This CDR3 contains 16 residues. V was clipped by 0 bases and J by 6 bases; unmatched bases: 6. Every isolated RNA sample was fully reverse transcribed, so sequencing captured expressed TCRB transcripts. Sequencing was performed with immunoSEQ multiplex PCR; in TCRdb, only in-frame clones are kept and a portion is missing. Of just over 600,000 clones in the sample, around 16% are singletons; the top ten hold approximately 0.099%.

The sequence was obtained from a man aged 18-30 years in good health. This chain connects TRBV7-9 to TRBJ1-5; 9 nucleotides agree with TRBD1. The sequencing input was naive CD4+ T cells from blood. In DNA, the CDR3 is TGTGCCAGCAGCTTAGCGCAAGACAGGGGGACTCAGCCCCAGCATTTT. This encodes CASSLAQDRGTQPQHF.